These 5 T cell receptor beta chains share one sample of origin, sequenced in a study of CD4 T cells in relation to SARS-CoV-2 and coronaviruses. Before the COVID-19 pandemic, during about 2011-2018, CD4+ T cells were taken from unexposed donors. Repertoires were generated with immunoSEQ multiplex PCR, while TCRdb's copy carries only in-frame clones and drops some. This table holds about 64,000 clones, about 94% found once. Sequencing input: naive CD4+ T cells from PBMCs. As for subset: naive CD4+ T cells isolated by negative enrichment. The receptor source for this set is a human donor in good health.

In the case of this clone: Other DNA sequences within the sample encode an identical CDR3. The chain joins TRBV3-1 (or the pseudogene TRBV3-2) to TRBJ1-1; D not resolved. There are 12 residues in the CDR3. V shed 1 base and J shed 4 bases, with 4 bases lying between them. Per the germline V gene, CDR1 is LGHDT and CDR2 is YNNKEL (reference sequence). The CDR3 DNA sequence: TGTGCCAGCAGCCAAGGGCCCACTGAAGCTTTCTTT. Its protein is CASSQGPTEAFF.

V usage is TRBV5-6 and J usage is TRBJ2-5, with 13 bases that match TRBD2. The V gene's germline CDR1 is SGHDT and CDR2 YYEEEE. Trimming took 5 bases from V and 6 from J; bases not matched to a gene: 10. The CDR3 consists of 16 residues. DNA of the CDR3: TGTGCCAGCAGTTTCCCCGGACTAGCGGGAGCGCAGACCCAGTACTTC. It yields the protein CASSFPGLAGAQTQYF.

V usage is TRBV7-2 and J usage is TRBJ2-3; TRBD2 aligns across 7 bases. CDR3 size: 15 residues. Germline values: CDR1 SGHTA, CDR2 FQGNSA. The junction had 5 bases not matched to a gene; V was cut back by 1 base and J by 4 bases. The CDR3 region is CASSLVGGSSDTQYF. The CDR3 DNA is TGTGCCAGCAGCTTAGTAGGCGGGAGCTCAGATACGCAGTATTTT. Variable domain in full (rest from reference TRBV7-2 and TRBJ2-3): GAGVSQSPSNKVTEKGKDVELRCDPISGHTALYWYRQSLGQGLEFLIYFQGNSAPDKSGLPSDRFSAERTGGSVSTLTIQRTQQEDSAVYLCASSLVGGSSDTQYFGPGTRLTVL.

V is TRBV5-1 and J is TRBJ2-5; no clear D. The V end lost 5 bases, the J end lost 5 bases, and 16 bases lay between the germline ends. The V gene's germline CDR1 is SGHRS and CDR2 YFSETQ. The length of the CDR3 is 14 residues. CDR3 region: CASRRWLSEETQYF. DNA of the CDR3: TGCGCCAGCAGGCGGTGGCTCTCGGAGGAGACCCAGTACTTC.

This chain joins TRBV28 and TRBJ2-1; weak D call: TRBD2 (6 bases). The CDR3 consists of 16 residues. Germline V lookup: CDR1 MDHEN, CDR2 SYDVKM. V was trimmed by 6 bases and J by 4 bases, leaving 19 bases between them. The CDR3 spells CASRAAGTQSYNEQFF. CDR3 sequence (DNA): TGTGCCAGCAGGGCCGCCGGGACTCAGAGTTACAATGAGCAGTTCTTC.